The 4 T cell receptor beta chains below come from one sample, sequenced in a study of T-cell memory formation after mild COVID-19 (dated by TCRdb to the early 2020s). The method behind the library was 5' RACE. TCRdb lists the instrument as Illumina NovaSeq 6000. TCRdb reran the public reads through fastp at Q25 and MiXCR, keeping productive beta chains. Each entry merges the rows of one CDR3 protein and shows their most common DNA and genes. In this sample the table shows 550,000 to 600,000 distinct CDR3 sequences, 15% to 20% of which occur a single time. The ten top clones hold roughly 8.2% of the sample. What was sequenced was PBMCs or a T cell subset sorted from them (not recorded which). All receptors derive from an adult woman who had mild COVID-19 (a few samples of this study predate the infection). The sample titles of this study are shuffled in the database, so cell type and time point are left out; the donor was told from shared clones.

The table lists this clonotype with a few counts. The V and J genes are TRBV5-8 and TRBJ2-1, with D unclear. This CDR3 has 11 amino acids. Germline loops: CDR1 SGHTS, CDR2 YDEGEE. The ends were cut back, 4 bases at V and 7 bases at J, with 6 bases in the middle. The chain's CDR3 is CASSKVNEQFF. Here the CDR3 DNA reads TGTGCCAGCAGCAAAGTAAATGAGCAGTTCTTC.

This clonotype has more than one count but fewer than ten. The rearrangement uses TRBV29-1 and TRBJ2-1; 7 nucleotides match TRBD2. Germline V gene sequence: CDR1 SQVTM, CDR2 ANQGSEA. CDR3 length: 15 amino acids. Trimming at V came to 4 bases and at J to 2 bases, leaving 8 bases not matched to a gene. The CDR3 DNA reads as TGCAGCGTTGGTGGAGCTAGCGGAACCTACAATGAGCAGTTCTTC. Translating it yields CSVGGASGTYNEQFF.

This clonotype was seen ten or more times. The CDR3 sequence: CASSLSGVGTDTQYF. CDR3 bases: TGTGCCAGCAGTTTAAGCGGGGTTGGCACAGATACGCAGTATTTT. This sequence joins TRBV12-3 or TRBV12-4 and TRBJ2-3; 7 positions match TRBD2. The CDR3 is 15 residues long. With V trimmed by 2 bases and J by 1 base, 3 bases remained unmatched.

This clonotype was picked up one time. The CDR3 here is CASSQEPTSGEQYF. The CDR3 DNA reads TGTGCCAGCAGCCAAGAGCCGACTAGCGGTGAGCAGTACTTC. The chain has TRBV3-1 and TRBJ2-7; 9 positions agree with TRBD2. Trimming cost V 0 bases and J 7 bases; bases outside gene matches: 4. CDR1 is LGHDT, CDR2 YNNKEL, per germline (reference sequence). The CDR3 length is 14 residues.